The clone carrying this TCR beta chain was seen repeatedly, ten times or more. Antigen unknown. Germline-derived CDR1 and CDR2 are SGHRS and YFSETQ. J lost 5 bases, V lost 4 bases, and 7 bases had no gene match. There are 16 residues in the CDR3. These data originate in a study of T cells in Graves' hyperthyroidism and ophthalmopathy. What was amplified from RNA transcripts were TCR beta CDR3 regions. HTBI primers were used for first-round RT-PCR of the TCR CDR3. TCRdb re-analysed the multiplex PCR reads in MiXCR, keeping a single row per CDR3 protein. Among hundreds of thousands of distinct CDR3 sequences listed, about 14% were seen once. Ophthalmopathy patients all had a Clinical Activity Score of at least 3, a NOSPECS grade of at least 4 and disease under 3 months old. The PBMCs were taken from about 10 ml of fresh peripheral blood. The study's findings and limits: Using 13 V-J features, a model discriminated ophthalmopathy from stable hyperthyroidism. The blood repertoire included most of the expanded thyroid clonotypes above 0.001.

The receptor was isolated from a man between 18 and 29 years old with Graves' ophthalmopathy. Sample: blood. The gene calls are TRBV5-1 and TRBJ2-5, with 14 bases fitting TRBD2. The CDR3 DNA reads as TGCGCCAGCAGCATCGGGACTAGCGGGGGCGCGGAGACCCAGTACTTC. This translates into CASSIGTSGGAETQYF.